What follows are 7 T cell receptor beta chains derived from one specimen sequenced in a study of T cell responses to AZD1222 COVID-19 vaccine. Measured with immunoSEQ multiplex PCR; TCRdb has only the in-frame clones, and not every one. The repertoire holds around 100,000 clones, less than 90% seen once, with 16% in the top ten. This specimen was peripheral blood, taken on day 0 of AZD1222 vaccination. These receptors were taken from an adult in good health.

The CDR3 is CASSRTYSYNSPLHF. The CDR3 nucleotides read TGTGCCAGTAGTAGAACGTACTCCTATAATTCACCCCTCCACTTT. This chain connects TRBV19 to TRBJ1-6, with D unclear. Germline loops: CDR1 LNHDA, CDR2 SQIVND (reference sequence). This CDR3 spans 15 amino acids. V was shortened by 4 bases and J by 0 bases, with 7 bases between the two germline ends.

The chain uses TRBV19 and TRBJ1-2; 7 bases are shared with TRBD1. Germline lookup yields CDR1 LNHDA and CDR2 SQIVND (reference sequence). V dropped 8 bases and J dropped 0; count of bases not matched to a gene: 6. The CDR3 extends over 14 amino acids. The CDR3 nucleotides are TGTGCCAGTGCCAGCCAGGGGGCTAACTATGGCTACACCTTC. Amino acid sequence: CASASQGANYGYTF.

This clone was seen just once. V and J are TRBV18 and TRBJ1-2, with D possibly TRBD1 on 6 matching bases. The germline CDR1 and CDR2 sequences are KGHSH and LQKENI. The CDR3 has 13 amino acids. V lost 2 bases to trimming and J lost 6 bases, with 10 bases between them. Here the CDR3 reads CASSPGGANGYTF. The CDR3 DNA reads TGTGCCAGCTCACCAGGGGGGGCGAATGGCTACACCTTC.

This sequence joins TRBV2 and TRBJ2-5; possible D gene TRBD1, 5 bases. The CDR3 extends over 13 amino acids. Trimming left V 7 bases short and J 7 bases short, with 16 bases between. Per the germline V gene, CDR1 is SNHLY and CDR2 is FYNNEI. CDR3 loop: CASIEDTARTQYF. DNA of the CDR3: TGTGCCAGCATCGAGGACACGGCGAGGACCCAGTACTTC.

This sequence joins TRBV10-3 and TRBJ2-3, with D hard to call. CDR3 length: 13 residues. Germline CDR1 ENHRY, CDR2 SYGVKD. V dropped 4 bases and J dropped 2 bases, with 7 bases sitting between them. CDR3 nucleotide sequence: TGTGCCATCAGTGCCGGCCCCACAGATACGCAGTATTTT. This codes for CAISAGPTDTQYF.

The gene calls are TRBV27 and TRBJ1-2; D is undetermined. This CDR3 region has 13 residues. Germline assignment: CDR1 MNHEY and CDR2 SMNVEV (reference sequence). Trimming took 9 bases from V and 4 from J, leaving 15 bases between them. The CDR3, as DNA: TGTGCCAGTACGGGCACTCACCCCTATGGCTACACCTTC. Protein: CASTGTHPYGYTF.

This chain links TRBV28 with TRBJ2-5; 10 bases agree with TRBD2. Germline V lookup: CDR1 MDHEN, CDR2 SYDVKM. This CDR3 spans 15 amino acids. V lost 5 bases, J lost 2 bases, and 5 bases stayed unmatched. The CDR3 sequence is CASSQPGLAQETQYF. For the CDR3, the DNA is TGTGCCAGCAGTCAACCGGGACTAGCGCAAGAGACCCAGTACTTC. The full variable domain, with the rest looked up from reference TRBV28 and TRBJ2-5, is DVKVTQSSRYLVKRTGEKVFLECVQDMDHENMFWYRQDPGLGLRLIYFSYDVKMKEKGDIPEGYSVSREKKERFSLILESASTNQTSMYLCASSQPGLAQETQYFGPGTRLLVL.